The 10 T cell receptor beta chains below all came from one sample that was sequenced in a study of T cells in Graves' hyperthyroidism and ophthalmopathy. TCR beta CDR3 region amplification was performed from RNA transcripts. HTBI primers drove first-round RT-PCR of the TCR CDR3. From the multiplex PCR reads, TCRdb called clonotypes with MiXCR, one entry per CDR3 protein. This sample has roughly 510,000 distinct CDR3 sequences, with roughly 20% found just once. What was sequenced was blood. The receptors shown here come from a man aged 18-30 years with Graves' hyperthyroidism.

This clonotype was counted many times. V usage is TRBV28 and J usage is TRBJ2-5; no clear D gene. Trimming took 3 bases from V and 2 from J, leaving 7 bases between them. The CDR3 sequence is 13 residues long. The germline CDR1 and CDR2 sequences are MDHEN and SYDVKM. CDR3 nucleotide sequence: TGTGCCAGCAGTTTGGTCGTTCAAGAGACCCAGTACTTC. Translated, it gives CASSLVVQETQYF.

This clonotype has ten or more counts. The V and J genes are TRBV12-3 or TRBV12-4 and TRBJ2-7; D gene unclear. Trimming took off 6 bases at V and 5 bases at J, with 14 bases between the two ends. The CDR3 has 13 residues. The DNA of the CDR3 is TGTGCCAGCAGGGATCCGAGCGTCCACGAGCAGTACTTC. Amino acid sequence: CASRDPSVHEQYF.

The V and J genes are TRBV19 and TRBJ1-2, with TRBD1 as a possible D gene (6 bases). CDR3 size: 14 residues. Germline V gene sequence: CDR1 LNHDA, CDR2 SQIVND (reference sequence). Trimming pared 6 bases from V and 8 bases from J, leaving 19 bases between. The CDR3: CASRFSGARRGYTF. The CDR3 DNA reads TGTGCCAGTAGGTTCTCAGGGGCCCGACGGGGCTACACCTTC.

The sample holds a few counts of this clonotype. The chain carries TRBV18 and TRBJ1-1; D is perhaps TRBD1 (5 bases). Germline V gives CDR1 KGHSH, CDR2 LQKENI. This CDR3 contains 17 residues. Trimming left V 4 bases short and J 0 bases short, with 18 bases between. The CDR3: CASSRLERAGMNTEAFF. The CDR3 DNA is TGTGCCAGCTCACGGTTGGAGAGGGCAGGGATGAACACTGAAGCTTTCTTT.

This clonotype was seen at least ten times. This rearrangement joins TRBV12-3 or TRBV12-4 to TRBJ2-7; D is unclear. V was pared by 3 bases and J by 0 bases, with 9 bases between. The CDR3 covers 14 residues. The CDR3 DNA sequence: TGTGCCAGCAGTTTCCTCCTCTCCTCCTACGAGCAGTACTTC. Translation: CASSFLLSSYEQYF.

This clonotype was seen repeatedly, ten times or more. The CDR3 loop reads CASSSRAGGAEETQYF. The CDR3 DNA reads as TGTGCCAGCAGCTCCAGGGCAGGGGGCGCAGAGGAGACCCAGTACTTC. The V gene is TRBV7-9, the J gene TRBJ2-5; 8 nucleotides align to TRBD1. This CDR3 has 16 residues. V shed 4 bases and J 5 bases; nucleotides not matched to a gene: 12. Germline V gene data show CDR1 as SEHNR and CDR2 as FQNEAQ (reference sequence).

Many counts were recorded for this clonotype. The chain carries TRBV6-1 and TRBJ1-1, with TRBD1 identical over 7 bases. Germline assignment: CDR1 MNHNS and CDR2 SASEGT. The CDR3 covers 13 residues. V shed 6 bases and J 8 bases; nucleotides not matched to a gene: 9. The CDR3 loop reads CASRAWDRREAFF. CDR3 sequence (DNA): TGTGCCAGCAGGGCGTGGGACAGAAGAGAAGCTTTCTTT.

This clonotype has a count of ten or more. The chain joins TRBV11-2 to TRBJ2-7; 7 bases line up with TRBD1. Germline V gives CDR1 SGHAT, CDR2 FQNNGV. This CDR3 has 14 amino acids. The V segment lost 3 bases and the J segment 3 bases; nucleotides outside the gene matches: 5. The CDR3 protein is CASSFGTARYEQYF. CDR3 DNA sequence: TGTGCCAGCAGCTTCGGGACAGCCCGCTACGAGCAGTACTTC. The variable domain in full, completed from reference TRBV11-2 and TRBJ2-7, reads EAGVAQSPRYKIIEKRQSVAFWCNPISGHATLYWYQQILGQGPKLLIQFQNNGVVDDSQLPKDRFSAERLKGVDSTLKIQPAKLEDSAVYLCASSFGTARYEQYFGPGTRLTVT.

CDR3 nucleotide sequence: TGTGCCTGGAGTGCCGGCGGATCTGGGGCCGACGAGCAGTACTTC. Its protein is CAWSAGGSGADEQYF. This chain joins TRBV30 and TRBJ2-7; a possible D gene is TRBD1 (5 bases). The CDR3 extends over 15 amino acids. Per the germline V gene, CDR1 is GTSNPN and CDR2 is SVGIG (reference sequence). V was cut by 1 base and J by 5 bases, with 18 bases left in between.

The CDR3 region is CASLLAQGTAHEQYF. CDR3 in DNA: TGTGCCAGCCTTTTGGCGCAGGGGACAGCTCACGAGCAGTACTTC. V gene TRBV18 combines with J gene TRBJ2-7; 7 bases are shared with TRBD1. The germline gives CDR1 KGHSH, CDR2 LQKENI. The ends lost 8 bases at V and 5 bases at J; junction bases unmatched: 15. The CDR3 is 15 residues long.